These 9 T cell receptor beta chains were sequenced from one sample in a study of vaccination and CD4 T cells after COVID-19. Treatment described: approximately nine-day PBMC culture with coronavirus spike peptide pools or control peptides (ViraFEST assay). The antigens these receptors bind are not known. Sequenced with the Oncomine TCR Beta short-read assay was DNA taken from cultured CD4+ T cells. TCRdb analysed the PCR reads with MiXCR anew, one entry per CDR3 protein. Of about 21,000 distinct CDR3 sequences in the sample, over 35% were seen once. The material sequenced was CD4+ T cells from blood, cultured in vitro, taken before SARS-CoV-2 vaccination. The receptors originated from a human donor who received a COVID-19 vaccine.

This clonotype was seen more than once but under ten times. The CDR3 nucleotides are TGTGCCTGGAGTGTCGAGGGGGATGGCTATGGCTACACCTTC. It codes for CAWSVEGDGYGYTF. The chain links TRBV30 to TRBJ1-2; D possibly corresponds to TRBD1 (6 bases). Germline V gene sequence: CDR1 GTSNPN, CDR2 SVGIG (reference sequence). The CDR3 runs 14 residues. Trimming removed 0 bases from V and 4 bases from J, with 12 bases in between.

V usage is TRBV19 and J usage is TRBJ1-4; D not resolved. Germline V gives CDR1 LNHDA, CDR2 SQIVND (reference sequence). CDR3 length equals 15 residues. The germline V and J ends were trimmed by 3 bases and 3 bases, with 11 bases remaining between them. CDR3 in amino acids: CASSMAASSNEKLFF. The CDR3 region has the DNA TGTGCCAGTAGTATGGCAGCATCCTCTAATGAAAAACTGTTTTTT.

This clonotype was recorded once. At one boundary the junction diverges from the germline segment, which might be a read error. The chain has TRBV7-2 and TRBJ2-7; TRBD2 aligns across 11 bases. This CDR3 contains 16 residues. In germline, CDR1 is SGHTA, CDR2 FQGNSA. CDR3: CASSLAGGLAVPTLDF. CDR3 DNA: TGTGCCAGCAGCTTAGCCGGGGGACTAGCGGTACCTACCCTCGACTTC.

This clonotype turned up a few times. The CDR3 DNA follows: TGCGCCAGCGGGCAAGGGAACACTGAAGCTTTCTTT. It codes for CASGQGNTEAFF. The V gene is TRBV5-1, the J gene TRBJ1-1; D remains unclear. The V gene's germline CDR1 is SGHRS and CDR2 YFSETQ. Trimming left V 7 bases short and J 1 base short, with 8 bases between. This CDR3 has 12 amino acids. Drawing the rest from reference TRBV5-1 and TRBJ1-1, the complete variable domain is KAGVTQTPRYLIKTRGQQVTLSCSPISGHRSVSWYQQTPGQGLQFLFEYFSETQRNKGNFPGRFSGRQFSNSRSEMNVSTLELGDSALYLCASGQGNTEAFFGQGTRLTVV.

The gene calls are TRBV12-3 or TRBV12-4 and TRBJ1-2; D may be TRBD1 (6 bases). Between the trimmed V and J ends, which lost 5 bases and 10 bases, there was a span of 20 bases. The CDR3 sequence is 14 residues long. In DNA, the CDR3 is TGTGCCAGCAGTCCTAGGGCCATACCAGGGGACTACACCTTC. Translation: CASSPRAIPGDYTF.

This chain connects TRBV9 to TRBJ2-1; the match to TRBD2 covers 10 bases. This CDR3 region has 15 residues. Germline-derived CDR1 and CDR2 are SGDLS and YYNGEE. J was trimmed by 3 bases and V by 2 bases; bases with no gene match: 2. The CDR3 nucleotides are TGTGCCAGCAGCGTCGGACTAGCGGACTACAATGAGCAGTTCTTC. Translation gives CASSVGLADYNEQFF.

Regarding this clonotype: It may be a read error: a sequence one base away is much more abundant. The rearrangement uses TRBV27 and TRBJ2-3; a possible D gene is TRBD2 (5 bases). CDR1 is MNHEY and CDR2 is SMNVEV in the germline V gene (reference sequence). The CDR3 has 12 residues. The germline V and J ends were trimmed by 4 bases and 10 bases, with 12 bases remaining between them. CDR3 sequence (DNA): TGTGCCAGCAGTTGGGAACACGGGGCGCAGTATTTT. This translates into CASSWEHGAQYF.

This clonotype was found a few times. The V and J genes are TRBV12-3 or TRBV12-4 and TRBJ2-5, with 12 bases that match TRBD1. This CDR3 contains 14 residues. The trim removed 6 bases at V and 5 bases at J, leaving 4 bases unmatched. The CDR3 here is CASRGTGGRETQYF. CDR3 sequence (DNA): TGTGCCAGCAGGGGGACAGGGGGCAGGGAGACCCAGTACTTC.

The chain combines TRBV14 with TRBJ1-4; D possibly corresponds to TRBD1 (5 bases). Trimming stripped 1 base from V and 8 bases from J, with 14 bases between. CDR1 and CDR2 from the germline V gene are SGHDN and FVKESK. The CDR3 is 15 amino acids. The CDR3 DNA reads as TGTGCCAGCAGCCAAGGGGGGAGCTTTGCGGAAAAACTGTTTTTT. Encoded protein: CASSQGGSFAEKLFF.